This paragraph reports one T cell receptor (beta chain). Antigen specificity is unknown. Clones were read by immunoSEQ multiplex PCR, and TCRdb kept only the in-frame ones, dropping some. This repertoire shows 300,000 to 350,000 clones, around nine tenths found once; its top ten account for roughly a tenth. Treatment: roughly 20 received Ad26.COV2.S at low or high dose, single or two shots; 5 received placebo; per-sample allocation not given. Sampling took place 63 days after the first vaccine or placebo injection. The entry originates in a study of Ad26.COV2.S vaccination and SARS-CoV-2 variants. Findings of the study overall: Non-spike TCR breadth was similar in vaccine and placebo recipients. Breadth, reportedly substantial, characterized the spike-specific CD8+ and CD4+ T cell responses after vaccination.

This material consisted of peripheral blood, taken in a trial of Ad26.COV2.S vaccine versus placebo. This clonotype was obtained from a person aged 18 to 65 who received the Ad26.COV2.S COVID-19 vaccine or a placebo.

CDR3 region: CASSRLDRANTEAFF. As DNA, the CDR3 is TGCGCCAGCAGCCGACTGGACAGGGCGAACACTGAAGCTTTCTTT. The V and J genes are TRBV4-3 and TRBJ1-1; 8 positions match TRBD1. The length of the CDR3 is 15 residues. Germline V gene data show CDR1 as LGHNA and CDR2 as YSLEER. Losses at the gene ends were 4 bases for V and 1 base for J; bases not matched to a gene: 5.